This TCR beta chain was retrieved from a study of cytomegalovirus exposure and HLA in healthy donors. Primers: 60 Vbeta forward and 13 Jbeta reverse. Produced via immunoSEQ multiplex PCR; TCRdb's table is partial and in-frame only. This table has roughly 82,000 clones, roughly 74% appearing once. The CDR3 sequence is 10 residues long. Germline V gene sequence: CDR1 GTSNPN, CDR2 SVGIG (reference sequence). The germline V and J ends were trimmed by 5 bases and 11 bases, with 12 bases remaining between them. The specimen was PBMCs. This clonotype was obtained from a woman in her fifties or sixties in good health and CMV-seropositive. V usage is TRBV30 and J usage is TRBJ1-2; tentative D call: TRBD1 (5 bases). CDR3 protein: CAWRHRGYTF. DNA of the CDR3: TGTGCCTGGCGTCATCGGGGGTACACCTTC.